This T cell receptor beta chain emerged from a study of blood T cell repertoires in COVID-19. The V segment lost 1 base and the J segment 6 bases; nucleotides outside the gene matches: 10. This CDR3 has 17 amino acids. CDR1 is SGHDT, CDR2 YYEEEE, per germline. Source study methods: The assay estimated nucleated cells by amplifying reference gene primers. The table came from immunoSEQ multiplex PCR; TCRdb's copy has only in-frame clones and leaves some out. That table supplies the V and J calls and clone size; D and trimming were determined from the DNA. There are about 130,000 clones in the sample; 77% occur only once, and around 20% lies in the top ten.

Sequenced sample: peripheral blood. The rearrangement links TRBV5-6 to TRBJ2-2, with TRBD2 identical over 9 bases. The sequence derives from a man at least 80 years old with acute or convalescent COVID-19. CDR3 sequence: CASSLFLAGGRAGELFF. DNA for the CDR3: TGTGCCAGCAGCTTGTTTTTGGCGGGGGGGCGCGCCGGGGAGCTGTTTTTT.